Listed below are T cell receptor beta chains from one sample, sequenced in a study of T-cell memory formation after mild COVID-19. MiXCR, run by TCRdb on the 5' RACE reads, gives a single entry per CDR3 protein. The sample has about 190,000 distinct CDR3 sequences, approximately 16% seen once. The sequencing input was PBMCs or a T cell subset sorted from them (not recorded which). The receptors were gathered from an adult woman who had mild COVID-19 (a few samples of this study predate the infection). Cell type and time point are not known. The CDR3 runs from the conserved cysteine through the conserved F or W. A D gene is named only where the DNA matches it firmly. Only some rows state a clone size, as once, few, many or a class for expanded clones.

clone_size: many; d_call: .; v_call: TRBV7-2; j_call: TRBJ2-5; cdr3_aa: CASSSNRNYQETQYF; cdr3_nt: TGTGCCAGCAGCTCTAACAGGAATTACCAAGAGACCCAGTACTTC
clone_size: few; d_call: .; v_call: TRBV3-1; j_call: TRBJ2-5; cdr3_aa: CASSQRSGQETQYF; cdr3_nt: TGTGCCAGCAGCCAGCGGTCCGGGCAAGAGACCCAGTACTTC
clone_size: .; d_call: TRBD1; v_call: TRBV6-5; j_call: TRBJ1-6; cdr3_aa: CASSLGGQGGSPLHF; cdr3_nt: TGTGCCAGCAGCCTCGGGGGACAGGGAGGGTCACCCCTCCACTTT
clone_size: few; d_call: .; v_call: TRBV11-2; j_call: TRBJ2-5; cdr3_aa: CASSLASSETQYF; cdr3_nt: TGTGCCAGCAGCTTAGCTAGTTCAGAGACCCAGTACTTC
clone_size: .; d_call: .; v_call: TRBV5-1; j_call: TRBJ2-7; cdr3_aa: CASSPTIPGEQYF; cdr3_nt: TGCGCCAGCAGCCCAACTATTCCCGGCGAGCAGTACTTC
clone_size: many; d_call: .; v_call: TRBV20-1; j_call: TRBJ1-4; cdr3_aa: CSAPYQATNEKLFF; cdr3_nt: TGCAGTGCTCCTTACCAAGCAACTAATGAAAAACTGTTTTTT
clone_size: few; d_call: .; v_call: TRBV5-1; j_call: TRBJ2-3; cdr3_aa: CASSMSGTLSTDTQYF; cdr3_nt: TGCGCCAGCAGCATGTCCGGGACTTTGAGCACAGATACGCAGTATTTT
clone_size: few; d_call: .; v_call: TRBV20-1; j_call: TRBJ2-3; cdr3_aa: CSAFRRTDTQYF; cdr3_nt: TGCAGTGCTTTCCGACGGACAGATACGCAGTATTTT
clone_size: .; d_call: TRBD2; v_call: TRBV11-2; j_call: TRBJ2-5; cdr3_aa: CASVKVGAGETQYF; cdr3_nt: TGTGCCAGCGTAAAAGTGGGAGCGGGGGAGACCCAGTACTTC
clone_size: few; d_call: .; v_call: TRBV7-3; j_call: TRBJ1-2; cdr3_aa: CASSQWALSPYSEPLYGYTF; cdr3_nt: TGTGCCAGCAGCCAATGGGCATTGTCCCCGTATTCGGAGCCCTTGTATGGCTACACCTTC
clone_size: few; d_call: .; v_call: TRBV7-8; j_call: TRBJ2-1; cdr3_aa: CASRARAGGYNEQFF; cdr3_nt: TGTGCCAGCAGGGCGAGAGCGGGTGGATACAATGAGCAGTTCTTC
clone_size: many; d_call: .; v_call: TRBV7-9; j_call: TRBJ2-2; cdr3_aa: CASSLAGGTGELFF; cdr3_nt: TGTGCCAGCAGCTTAGCGGGGGGCACCGGGGAGCTGTTTTTT
clone_size: .; d_call: .; v_call: TRBV11-2; j_call: TRBJ2-3; cdr3_aa: CASSLDWITDTQYF; cdr3_nt: TGTGCCAGCAGCTTAGATTGGATCACAGATACGCAGTATTTT
clone_size: few; d_call: .; v_call: TRBV18; j_call: TRBJ1-1; cdr3_aa: CASSPGKETEAFF; cdr3_nt: TGTGCCAGCTCACCAGGAAAGGAGACTGAAGCTTTCTTT
clone_size: .; d_call: .; v_call: TRBV7-2; j_call: TRBJ2-3; cdr3_aa: CASSLEWAVLGGNTQYF; cdr3_nt: TGTGCCAGCAGCTTAGAGTGGGCGGTCCTGGGAGGAAATACGCAGTATTTT
clone_size: few; d_call: .; v_call: TRBV7-6; j_call: TRBJ2-3; cdr3_aa: CASSLAPVLTDTQYF; cdr3_nt: TGTGCCAGCAGCTTAGCGCCGGTACTCACAGATACGCAGTATTTT
clone_size: .; d_call: .; v_call: TRBV18; j_call: TRBJ2-3; cdr3_aa: CASSPPDADTQYF; cdr3_nt: TGTGCCAGCTCACCACCGGATGCAGATACGCAGTATTTT
clone_size: .; d_call: .; v_call: TRBV11-2; j_call: TRBJ1-5; cdr3_aa: CASSSPGLYERSVSQHF; cdr3_nt: TGTGCCAGCAGCTCCCCTGGCCTCTACGAGAGATCAGTGTCCCAGCATTTT
clone_size: few; d_call: .; v_call: TRBV9; j_call: TRBJ1-3; cdr3_aa: CASSPEGVAGNTIYF; cdr3_nt: TGTGCCAGCAGTCCGGAGGGAGTCGCTGGAAACACCATATATTTT
clone_size: .; d_call: .; v_call: TRBV19; j_call: TRBJ1-1; cdr3_aa: CASSIGQSEAFF; cdr3_nt: TGTGCCAGTAGTATCGGGCAGTCTGAAGCTTTCTTT
clone_size: few; d_call: .; v_call: TRBV3-1; j_call: TRBJ2-3; cdr3_aa: CASSRVRDTQYF; cdr3_nt: TGTGCCAGCAGCCGCGTCCGGGATACGCAGTATTTT
clone_size: .; d_call: TRBD1; v_call: TRBV29-1; j_call: TRBJ1-2; cdr3_aa: CSVASGTDYGYTF; cdr3_nt: TGCAGCGTTGCTAGTGGGACAGACTATGGCTACACCTTC
clone_size: .; d_call: TRBD1; v_call: TRBV3-1; j_call: TRBJ2-7; cdr3_aa: CASSRWDSYEQYF; cdr3_nt: TGTGCCAGCAGCCGATGGGACAGCTACGAGCAGTACTTC
clone_size: .; d_call: .; v_call: TRBV6-1; j_call: TRBJ2-7; cdr3_aa: CASSEAERSYEQYF; cdr3_nt: TGTGCCAGCAGTGAAGCGGAAAGGAGCTACGAGCAGTACTTC
clone_size: few; d_call: .; v_call: TRBV7-2; j_call: TRBJ2-5; cdr3_aa: CASSPGTEVFTTQYF; cdr3_nt: TGTGCCAGCAGCCCAGGGACGGAAGTTTTTACGACCCAGTACTTC
clone_size: .; d_call: .; v_call: TRBV9; j_call: TRBJ1-6; cdr3_aa: CASSVGGQWTGDNSPLHF; cdr3_nt: TGTGCCAGCAGCGTAGGCGGGCAGTGGACGGGGGATAATTCACCCCTCCACTTT
clone_size: few; d_call: .; v_call: TRBV12-3/TRBV12-4; j_call: TRBJ1-6; cdr3_aa: CASSPTGENSPLHF; cdr3_nt: TGTGCCAGCAGTCCGACAGGAGAGAATTCACCCCTCCACTTT
clone_size: .; d_call: .; v_call: TRBV25-1; j_call: TRBJ2-6; cdr3_aa: CASREEGSGANVLTF; cdr3_nt: TGTGCCAGCAGGGAGGAGGGCTCTGGGGCCAACGTCCTGACTTTC
clone_size: many; d_call: .; v_call: TRBV11-2; j_call: TRBJ1-1; cdr3_aa: CASSFLGEARAEAFF; cdr3_nt: TGTGCCAGCAGCTTCCTCGGGGAAGCGAGAGCTGAAGCTTTCTTT
clone_size: .; d_call: .; v_call: TRBV20-1; j_call: TRBJ2-3; cdr3_aa: CSADLAAGSTDTQYF; cdr3_nt: TGCAGTGCCGATCTAGCCGCGGGTAGCACAGATACGCAGTATTTT
clone_size: .; d_call: TRBD2; v_call: TRBV2; j_call: TRBJ2-1; cdr3_aa: CASRATSGGHYNEQFF; cdr3_nt: TGTGCCAGCAGGGCCACTAGCGGGGGTCACTACAATGAGCAGTTCTTC
clone_size: few; d_call: .; v_call: TRBV24-1; j_call: TRBJ1-5; cdr3_aa: CATSDPKRPDSNQPQHF; cdr3_nt: TGTGCCACCAGTGATCCGAAGCGCCCGGATAGCAATCAGCCCCAGCATTTT
clone_size: few; d_call: TRBD2; v_call: TRBV11-3; j_call: TRBJ2-5; cdr3_aa: CASSYDHRLADTQETQYF; cdr3_nt: TGTGCCAGCAGCTACGACCATCGACTAGCGGATACTCAAGAGACCCAGTACTTC
clone_size: few; d_call: TRBD2; v_call: TRBV12-3/TRBV12-4; j_call: TRBJ2-3; cdr3_aa: CASTRGTSGRDTQYF; cdr3_nt: TGTGCCAGCACCCGCGGGACTAGCGGGAGAGATACGCAGTATTTT
clone_size: few; d_call: TRBD1; v_call: TRBV11-2; j_call: TRBJ2-3; cdr3_aa: CASSLAPTRQGTDTQYF; cdr3_nt: TGTGCCAGCAGCTTAGCCCCCACGAGACAGGGGACAGATACGCAGTATTTT
clone_size: few; d_call: TRBD1; v_call: TRBV19; j_call: TRBJ1-2; cdr3_aa: CASNRDRVSGYTF; cdr3_nt: TGTGCCAGCAACCGGGACAGAGTCTCTGGCTACACCTTC
clone_size: many; d_call: TRBD1; v_call: TRBV19; j_call: TRBJ2-2; cdr3_aa: CATRGTGVAGELFF; cdr3_nt: TGTGCCACTCGTGGGACAGGGGTCGCCGGGGAGCTGTTTTTT
clone_size: .; d_call: .; v_call: TRBV11-3; j_call: TRBJ2-5; cdr3_aa: CASSLGGVEETQYF; cdr3_nt: TGTGCCAGCAGCTTGGGCGGGGTCGAGGAGACCCAGTACTTC
clone_size: .; d_call: .; v_call: TRBV2; j_call: TRBJ1-1; cdr3_aa: CASRTQGQGTEAFF; cdr3_nt: TGTGCCAGCAGAACTCAGGGTCAAGGGACTGAAGCTTTCTTT
clone_size: few; d_call: TRBD1; v_call: TRBV10-3; j_call: TRBJ2-3; cdr3_aa: CAISESWTGGGTDTQYF; cdr3_nt: TGTGCCATCAGTGAGTCGTGGACAGGGGGCGGCACAGATACGCAGTATTTT
clone_size: .; d_call: TRBD2; v_call: TRBV11-2; j_call: TRBJ2-1; cdr3_aa: CASSPRGAGTYNEQFF; cdr3_nt: TGTGCCAGCAGCCCCCGGGGAGCGGGGACCTACAATGAGCAGTTCTTC
clone_size: few; d_call: .; v_call: TRBV24-1; j_call: TRBJ1-5; cdr3_aa: CATSERSGKSNQPQHF; cdr3_nt: TGTGCCACCAGTGAGAGATCAGGGAAAAGCAATCAGCCCCAGCATTTT
clone_size: few; d_call: .; v_call: TRBV12-3/TRBV12-4; j_call: TRBJ2-1; cdr3_aa: CASTSPRGPYNEQFF; cdr3_nt: TGTGCCAGCACCTCACCCCGGGGCCCCTACAATGAGCAGTTCTTC
clone_size: few; d_call: .; v_call: TRBV5-5; j_call: TRBJ2-7; cdr3_aa: CASSLPGNEQYF; cdr3_nt: TGTGCCAGCAGCTTACCAGGGAACGAGCAGTACTTC
clone_size: .; d_call: .; v_call: TRBV24-1; j_call: TRBJ2-1; cdr3_aa: CATSDVSGTGYNEQFF; cdr3_nt: TGTGCCACCAGTGATGTTTCCGGGACTGGGTACAATGAGCAGTTCTTC
clone_size: few; d_call: .; v_call: TRBV5-1; j_call: TRBJ2-1; cdr3_aa: CASSLALEGEQFF; cdr3_nt: TGCGCCAGCAGCTTGGCCCTTGAAGGTGAGCAGTTCTTC
clone_size: few; d_call: TRBD2; v_call: TRBV24-1; j_call: TRBJ2-1; cdr3_aa: CATSDPGLAGGYNEQFF; cdr3_nt: TGTGCCACCAGTGACCCCGGACTAGCGGGGGGCTACAATGAGCAGTTCTTC
clone_size: few; d_call: .; v_call: TRBV5-1; j_call: TRBJ2-7; cdr3_aa: CASSYGQNPYEQYF; cdr3_nt: TGCGCCAGCAGCTACGGACAAAACCCCTACGAGCAGTACTTC